These T cell receptor beta chains were read from a single sample in a study of blood T cell repertoires in COVID-19. Only in-frame clones appear in the TCRdb table, and some are missing; sequencing was by immunoSEQ multiplex PCR. The sample has 130,000 to 150,000 clones, roughly 79% seen once. The specimen was peripheral blood. Receptor source: a human donor with acute or convalescent COVID-19. The donor label of this sample is uncertain. CDR3s include the opening cysteine and the closing phenylalanine or tryptophan. The D gene is left open where the match is weak. Clone size, where shown, is once, few, many, or a class for clones that have expanded.

d_call	clone_size	v_call	j_call	cdr3_nt	cdr3_aa
NA	NA	TRBV9	TRBJ2-2	TGTGCCAGCAGCGCAAATCCCACCGGGGAGCTGTTTTTT	CASSANPTGELFF
TRBD1	few	TRBV5-1	TRBJ1-6	TGCGCCAGCAGTCCCTGGACAGGTCCTAATTCACCCCTCCACTTT	CASSPWTGPNSPLHF
NA	NA	TRBV7-2	TRBJ1-2	TGTGCCAGCTCATTTTACTTTGACAGTATCAATGGCTACACCTTC	CASSFYFDSINGYTF
TRBD2	NA	TRBV5-1	TRBJ2-1	TGCGCCAGCAGCCCCCCTGGGGGGGGACGAAATGAGCAGTTCTTC	CASSPPGGGRNEQFF
TRBD1	once	TRBV5-6	TRBJ1-6	TGTGCCAGCAGCTTGGTTACAGGGGTCTTATATAATTCACCCCTCCACTTT	CASSLVTGVLYNSPLHF
TRBD2	NA	TRBV10-1	TRBJ2-2	TGCGCCAGCAGTCTCGGACTAGCGGGGACCGGGGAGCTGTTTTTT	CASSLGLAGTGELFF
NA	once	TRBV11-2	TRBJ2-7	TGTGCCAGCAGCCGCCGGGGGAGCTCCTACGAGCAGTACTTC	CASSRRGSSYEQYF
NA	NA	TRBV10-3	TRBJ1-1	TGTGCCATCAGTGGAAGAGGACAAGTGAACACTGAAGCTTTCTTT	CAISGRGQVNTEAFF
TRBD1	NA	TRBV27	TRBJ1-2	TGTGCCAGCAGTTTCACAGGGGACGGTGGCTACACCTTC	CASSFTGDGGYTF
NA	NA	TRBV12-3/TRBV12-4	TRBJ1-1	TGTGCCAGTTCGACAGAAGTTTCCACTGAAGCTTTCTTT	CASSTEVSTEAFF
NA	NA	TRBV24-1	TRBJ1-1	TGTGCCACCAGTGATGGTCCTAGAGGGGAAGCTTTCTTT	CATSDGPRGEAFF
TRBD1	NA	TRBV7-6	TRBJ2-3	TGTGCCAGCAGCTTAGGGGGGCGACAGGGGAGCACAGATACGCAGTATTTT	CASSLGGRQGSTDTQYF
TRBD2	NA	TRBV30	TRBJ2-3	TGTGCCTGGAGTGTCGGACTAGCGGGGGGGGGAGATACGCAGTATTTT	CAWSVGLAGGGDTQYF
NA	NA	TRBV6-5	TRBJ2-3	TGTGCCAGCAGTTCCCCGGCCAGGGGCACAGATACGCAGTATTTT	CASSSPARGTDTQYF
TRBD2	NA	TRBV3-1/TRBV3-2	TRBJ2-5	TGTGCCAGCAGCCGGGGACTAGCGGGGGTAGAGACCCAGTACTTC	CASSRGLAGVETQYF